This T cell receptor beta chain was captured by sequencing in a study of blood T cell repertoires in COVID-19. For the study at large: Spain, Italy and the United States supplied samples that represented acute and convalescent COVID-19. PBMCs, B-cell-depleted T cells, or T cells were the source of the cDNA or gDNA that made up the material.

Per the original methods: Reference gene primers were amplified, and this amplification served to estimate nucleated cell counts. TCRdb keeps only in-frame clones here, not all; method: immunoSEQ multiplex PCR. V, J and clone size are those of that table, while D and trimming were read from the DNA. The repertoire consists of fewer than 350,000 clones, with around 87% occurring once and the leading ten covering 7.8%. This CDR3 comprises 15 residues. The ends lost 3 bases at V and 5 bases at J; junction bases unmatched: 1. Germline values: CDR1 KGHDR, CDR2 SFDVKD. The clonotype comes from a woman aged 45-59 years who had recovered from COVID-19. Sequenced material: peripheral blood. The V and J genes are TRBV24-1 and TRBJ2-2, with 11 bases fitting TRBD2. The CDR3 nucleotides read TGTGCCACCAGTGATCCTAGCGGGAGGACCGGGGAGCTGTTTTTT. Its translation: CATSDPSGRTGELFF.